These 4 T cell receptor beta chains were all obtained from the same sample, sequenced in a study of T cell changes during pregnancy in multiple sclerosis. Only in-frame clones appear in the TCRdb table, and some are missing; sequencing was by immunoSEQ multiplex PCR. This table has tens of thousands of clones, approximately 90% appearing once. The sequences come from CD4+ T cells from peripheral blood mononuclear cells, collected after pregnancy. Receptors were obtained from a female donor with multiple sclerosis, enrolled in a pregnancy study.

The chain carries TRBV28 and TRBJ1-2, with TRBD1 identical over 9 bases. Germline assignment: CDR1 MDHEN and CDR2 SYDVKM. The CDR3 loop spans 13 amino acids. Trimming took 5 bases from V and 5 from J; bases not matched to a gene: 3. The CDR3 nucleotides read TGTGCCAGCAGTATCGACAGGGGGTATGGCTACACCTTC. Protein sequence: CASSIDRGYGYTF.

The chain has TRBV7-3 and TRBJ2-2, with 9 bases that match TRBD2. Trimming cost V 6 bases and J 4 bases; bases outside gene matches: 9. CDR1 and CDR2 from the germline V gene are SGHTA and FQGTGA. This CDR3 is 16 amino acids long. This CDR3 reads CASRNPGLAPTGELFF. The CDR3 bases are TGTGCCAGCAGGAACCCGGGACTAGCACCCACCGGGGAGCTGTTTTTT.

This clone was observed a single time. The V and J genes are TRBV11-2 and TRBJ2-7; the match to TRBD2 covers 14 bases. V lost 5 bases, J lost 5 bases, and 11 bases stayed unmatched. CDR1 is SGHAT, CDR2 FQNNGV, per germline. This CDR3 is built from 17 residues. In DNA, the CDR3 is TGTGCCAGCAGCCAGGGACTAGCGGGAGTTCGGGGCGACGAGCAGTACTTC. Protein sequence: CASSQGLAGVRGDEQYF.

The chain links TRBV27 to TRBJ2-7; D perhaps matches TRBD2 (6 bases). V was cut by 6 bases and J by 3 bases, with 15 bases left in between. The CDR3 consists of 14 residues. CDR1 is MNHEY, CDR2 SMNVEV, per germline (reference sequence). CDR3 sequence: CASRRGGGFYEQYF. The CDR3 region has the DNA TGTGCCAGCAGACGGGGAGGTGGCTTCTACGAGCAGTACTTC.